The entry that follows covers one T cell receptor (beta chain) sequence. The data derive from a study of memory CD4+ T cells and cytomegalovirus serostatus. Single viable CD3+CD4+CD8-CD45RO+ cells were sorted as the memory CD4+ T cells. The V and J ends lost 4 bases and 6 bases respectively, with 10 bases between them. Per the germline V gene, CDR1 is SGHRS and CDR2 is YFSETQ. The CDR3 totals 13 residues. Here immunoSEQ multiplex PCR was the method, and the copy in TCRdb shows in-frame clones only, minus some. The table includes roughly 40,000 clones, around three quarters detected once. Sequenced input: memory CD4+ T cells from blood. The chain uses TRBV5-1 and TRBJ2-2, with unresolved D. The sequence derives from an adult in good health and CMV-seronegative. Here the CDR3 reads CASSPRAAGELFF. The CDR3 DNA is TGCGCCAGCAGCCCCCGGGCGGCCGGGGAGCTGTTTTTT.